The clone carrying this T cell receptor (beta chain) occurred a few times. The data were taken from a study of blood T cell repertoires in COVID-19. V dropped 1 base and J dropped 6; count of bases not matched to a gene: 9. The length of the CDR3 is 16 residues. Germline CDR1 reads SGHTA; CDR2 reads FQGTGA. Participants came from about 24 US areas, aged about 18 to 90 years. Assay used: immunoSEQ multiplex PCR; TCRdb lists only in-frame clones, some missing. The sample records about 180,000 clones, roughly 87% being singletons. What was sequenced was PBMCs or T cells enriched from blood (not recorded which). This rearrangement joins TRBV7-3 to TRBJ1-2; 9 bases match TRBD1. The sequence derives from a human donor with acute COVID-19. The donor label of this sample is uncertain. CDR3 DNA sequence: TGTGCCAGCAGCTTAAGTGCGGACAGGGGCCTCAATGGCTACACCTTC. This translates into CASSLSADRGLNGYTF.